These 14 T cell receptor beta chains share one sample of origin, sequenced in a study of Ad26.COV2.S vaccination and SARS-CoV-2 variants. Sample treatment: approximately 18 received Ad26.COV2.S at low or high dose, single or two shots; several received placebo; per-sample allocation not given. All samples were drawn on day 63, counting from the first vaccine or placebo injection. Profiling relied on immunoSEQ multiplex PCR, and the TCRdb table lists in-frame clones only, not all of them. The sample records approximately 360,000 clones, approximately 83% being singletons. This material consisted of peripheral blood, taken in a trial of Ad26.COV2.S vaccine versus placebo. These receptors were obtained from a person aged 18 to 59 who received the Ad26.COV2.S COVID-19 vaccine or a placebo.

The chain links TRBV7-3 to TRBJ2-1, with 8 bases aligning to TRBD2. CDR1 is SGHTA, CDR2 FQGTGA, per germline. Trimming cost V 1 base and J 6 bases; bases outside gene matches: 2. The CDR3 is made up of 14 amino acids. In DNA, the CDR3 is TGTGCCAGCAGCTTAAGGAGCGGGAGCAATGAGCAGTTCTTC. Its protein product is CASSLRSGSNEQFF.

The CDR3 region has the DNA TGTGCCAGCAGCTTGGGAAACAGGAGAAACACCGGGGAGCTGTTTTTT. This encodes CASSLGNRRNTGELFF. The gene calls are TRBV5-8 and TRBJ2-2; TRBD1 might be the D (5 bases). The V end was cut by 0 bases, the J end by 2 bases, with 11 bases between. From germline, CDR1 is SGHTS and CDR2 YDEGEE. CDR3 length: 16 residues.

The rearrangement uses TRBV2 and TRBJ1-1; TRBD1 matches at 9 bases. CDR1 is SNHLY and CDR2 is FYNNEI in the germline V gene. V gave up 2 bases and J gave up 5 bases; unmatched junction bases: 6. This CDR3 has 15 amino acids. The CDR3 spells CASSEKGQGLTEAFF. CDR3 DNA sequence: TGTGCCAGCAGTGAAAAAGGACAGGGGTTGACTGAAGCTTTCTTT.

The chain employs TRBV9 and TRBJ1-6; 7 bases align to TRBD1. CDR3 size: 15 residues. V shed 4 bases and J 4 bases; nucleotides not matched to a gene: 5. CDR1 and CDR2 (germline): SGDLS, YYNGEE. The CDR3 sequence is CASSYGTAYNSPLHF. The CDR3 DNA reads as TGTGCCAGCAGCTACGGGACAGCTTATAATTCACCCCTCCACTTT.

This rearrangement joins TRBV3-1 (or the pseudogene TRBV3-2) to TRBJ2-5; D is undetermined. CDR1 is LGHDT, CDR2 YNNKEL, per germline (reference sequence). The CDR3 has 14 amino acids. V lost 2 bases to trimming and J lost 0 bases, with 7 bases between them. CDR3 sequence reads: CASSQLGYQETQYF. The CDR3 nucleotides read TGTGCCAGCAGCCAACTGGGGTACCAAGAGACCCAGTACTTC.

The chain couples TRBV27 to TRBJ1-4, with TRBD1 matching 7 bases. Germline V gene data show CDR1 as MNHEY and CDR2 as SMNVEV (reference sequence). This CDR3 region has 15 residues. The junction had 1 base not matched to a gene; V was cut back by 3 bases and J by 0 bases. Here the CDR3 DNA reads TGTGCCAGCAGTTTGGGGACAGCAACTAATGAAAAACTGTTTTTT. It specifies CASSLGTATNEKLFF.

This clone occurred many times. V is TRBV6-4 and J is TRBJ2-3; possibly TRBD2 for D (5 bases). The CDR3 length is 14 residues. Deletions cut 3 bases from V and 1 base from J, with 8 bases between. Germline V gene lookup returns CDR1 MRHNA and CDR2 SNTAGT. CDR3 amino acids: CASSEDGGTDTQYF. The CDR3, as DNA: TGTGCCAGCAGTGAGGACGGGGGCACAGATACGCAGTATTTT.

The genes are TRBV3-1 (or the pseudogene TRBV3-2) and TRBJ2-2; 8 bases match TRBD2. V was clipped by 5 bases and J by 7 bases; unmatched bases: 6. CDR1 and CDR2 from the germline V gene are LGHDT and YNNKEL (reference sequence). This CDR3 region has 14 residues. CDR3 protein: CASSKGLGGGELFF. The CDR3 nucleotides read TGTGCCAGCAGCAAGGGACTAGGGGGCGGGGAGCTGTTTTTT.

The V gene is TRBV7-9, the J gene TRBJ2-1, with D maybe TRBD2 (5 bases). Trimming removed 3 bases at V and 9 bases at J, with 12 bases between. The CDR3 runs to 13 residues. Germline V lookup: CDR1 SEHNR, CDR2 FQNEAQ (reference sequence). The CDR3 reads CASSFQMGSEQFF. The CDR3 DNA reads TGTGCCAGCAGCTTCCAAATGGGGAGTGAGCAGTTCTTC.

The chain employs TRBV9 and TRBJ2-1; D not resolved. V shed 4 bases and J shed 0 bases, with 5 bases lying between them. The CDR3 loop spans 13 amino acids. Per germline, CDR1 SGDLS and CDR2 YYNGEE. As DNA, the CDR3 is TGTGCCAGCAGCCTAAGCTCCTACAATGAGCAGTTCTTC. Its translation: CASSLSSYNEQFF. The variable domain in full, completed from reference TRBV9 and TRBJ2-1, reads DSGVTQTPKHLITATGQRVTLRCSPRSGDLSVYWYQQSLDQGLQFLIQYYNGEERAKGNILERFSAQQFPDLHSELNLSSLELGDSALYFCASSLSSYNEQFFGPGTRLTVL.

The CDR3: CWGASNYGYTF. CDR3 nucleotides: TGTTGGGGGGCTTCTAACTATGGCTACACCTTC. The chain links TRBV9 to TRBJ1-2; D perhaps matches TRBD1 (6 bases). The germline V gene has CDR1 SGDLS and CDR2 YYNGEE. There are 11 residues in the CDR3.

The chain combines TRBV5-1 with TRBJ1-6; 8 nucleotides align to TRBD1. CDR3 size: 16 residues. CDR1 is SGHRS, CDR2 YFSETQ, per germline. V lost 4 bases, J lost 9 bases, and 12 bases stayed unmatched. In nucleotides, the CDR3 is TGCGCCAGCAGCCAAATTCCAGGGGGCGAGAGTTCACCCCTCCACTTT. Translation: CASSQIPGGESSPLHF.

The CDR3 protein is CSVEHGEAFF. The CDR3, as DNA: TGCAGCGTTGAACACGGAGAAGCTTTCTTT. The rearrangement joins TRBV29-1 to TRBJ1-1; no reliable D call. Germline CDR1 SQVTM, CDR2 ANQGSEA. V was cut by 2 bases and J by 8 bases, with 6 bases left in between. The CDR3 has 10 amino acids.

The chain employs TRBV27 and TRBJ2-3, with TRBD2 matching over 7 bases. Germline CDR1 is MNHEY and CDR2 is SMNVEV (reference sequence). This CDR3 region has 14 residues. V was pared by 5 bases and J by 7 bases, with 9 bases of the junction left unmatched. The CDR3 here is CASSILRLAHTQYF. CDR3 nucleotides: TGTGCCAGCAGTATCCTCCGACTAGCACATACGCAGTATTTT.